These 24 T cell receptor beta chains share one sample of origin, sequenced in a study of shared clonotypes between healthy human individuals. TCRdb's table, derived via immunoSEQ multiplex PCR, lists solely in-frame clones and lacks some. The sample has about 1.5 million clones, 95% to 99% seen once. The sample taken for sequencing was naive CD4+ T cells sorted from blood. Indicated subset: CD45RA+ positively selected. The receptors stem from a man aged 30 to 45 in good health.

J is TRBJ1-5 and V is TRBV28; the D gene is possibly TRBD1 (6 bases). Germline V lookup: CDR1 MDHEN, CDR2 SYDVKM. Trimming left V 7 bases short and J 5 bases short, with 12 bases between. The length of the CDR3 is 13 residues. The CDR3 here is CASTVDRYQPQHF. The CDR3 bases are TGTGCCAGCACCGTCGACAGGTATCAGCCCCAGCATTTT.

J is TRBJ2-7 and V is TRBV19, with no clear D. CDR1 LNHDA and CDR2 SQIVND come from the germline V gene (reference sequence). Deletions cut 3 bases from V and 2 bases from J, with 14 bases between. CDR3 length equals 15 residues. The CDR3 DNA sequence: TGTGCCAGTAGTATCGAGGTCAGGCCCCCCTACGAGCAGTACTTC. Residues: CASSIEVRPPYEQYF.

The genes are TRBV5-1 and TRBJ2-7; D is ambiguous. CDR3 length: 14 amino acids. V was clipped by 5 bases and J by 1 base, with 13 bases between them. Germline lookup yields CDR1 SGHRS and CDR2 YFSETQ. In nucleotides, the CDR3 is TGCGCCAGCAGACGTGACGGAGCATCCTACGAGCAGTACTTC. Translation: CASRRDGASYEQYF.

The CDR3 loop reads CATQLGNTIYF. CDR3 sequence (DNA): TGTGCCACCCAGTTGGGAAACACCATATATTTT. The rearrangement joins TRBV2 to TRBJ1-3, with no clear D. V was clipped by 10 bases and J by 4 bases, with 8 bases between them. Germline CDR1 and CDR2: SNHLY and FYNNEI. This CDR3 spans 11 amino acids.

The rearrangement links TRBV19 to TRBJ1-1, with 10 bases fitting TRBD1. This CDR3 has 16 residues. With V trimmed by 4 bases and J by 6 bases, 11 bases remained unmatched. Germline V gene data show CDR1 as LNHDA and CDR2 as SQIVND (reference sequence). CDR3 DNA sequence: TGTGCCAGTAGTACTGTACCGGGACAGGGGAAGTCTGAAGCTTTCTTT. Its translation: CASSTVPGQGKSEAFF.

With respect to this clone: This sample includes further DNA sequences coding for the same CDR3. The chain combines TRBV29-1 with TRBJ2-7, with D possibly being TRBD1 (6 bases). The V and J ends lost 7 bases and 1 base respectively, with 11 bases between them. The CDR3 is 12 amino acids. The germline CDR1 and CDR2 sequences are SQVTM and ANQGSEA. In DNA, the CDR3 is TGCAGCGCCCGAGGGGGTTCCTACGAGCAGTACTTC. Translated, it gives CSARGGSYEQYF.

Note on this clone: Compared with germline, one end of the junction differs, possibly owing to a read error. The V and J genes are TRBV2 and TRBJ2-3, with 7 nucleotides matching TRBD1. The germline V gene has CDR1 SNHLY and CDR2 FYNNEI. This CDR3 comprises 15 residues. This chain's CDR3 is CASSEDRAGADTQYF. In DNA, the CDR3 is TGTGCCAGCAGCGAAGACAGGGCTGGGGCAGATACGCAGTATTTT.

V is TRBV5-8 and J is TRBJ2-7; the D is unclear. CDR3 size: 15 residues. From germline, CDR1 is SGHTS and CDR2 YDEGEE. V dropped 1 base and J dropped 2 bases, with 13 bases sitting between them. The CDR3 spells CASSLKYRQTYEQYF. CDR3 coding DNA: TGTGCCAGCAGCTTGAAGTACCGACAAACCTACGAGCAGTACTTC.

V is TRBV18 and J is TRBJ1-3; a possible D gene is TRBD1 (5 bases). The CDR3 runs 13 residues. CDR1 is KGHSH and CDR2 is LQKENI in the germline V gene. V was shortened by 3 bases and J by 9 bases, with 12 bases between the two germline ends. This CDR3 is CASSPGTSTTIYF. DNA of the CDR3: TGTGCCAGCTCACCTGGGACTTCAACCACCATATATTTT.

CDR3 loop: CASASIGGEAFF. As DNA, the CDR3 is TGTGCCAGCGCCTCCATAGGGGGAGAAGCTTTCTTT. The chain couples TRBV27 to TRBJ1-1; TRBD1 might be the D (6 bases). Germline CDR1 MNHEY, CDR2 SMNVEV (reference sequence). Trimming removed 8 bases from V and 8 bases from J, with 15 bases in between. This CDR3 region has 12 residues.

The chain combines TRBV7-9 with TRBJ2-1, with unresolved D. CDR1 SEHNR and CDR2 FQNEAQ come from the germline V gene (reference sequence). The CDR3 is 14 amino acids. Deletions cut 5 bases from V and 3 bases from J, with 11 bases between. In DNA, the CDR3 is TGTGCCAGCAGCGACGTTGGGCGCTACAATGAGCAGTTCTTC. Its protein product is CASSDVGRYNEQFF.

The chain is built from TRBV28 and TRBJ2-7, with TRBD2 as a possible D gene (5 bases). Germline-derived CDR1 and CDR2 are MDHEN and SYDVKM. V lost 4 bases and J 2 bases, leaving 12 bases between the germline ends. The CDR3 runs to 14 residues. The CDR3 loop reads CASSSRVPPYEQYF. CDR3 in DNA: TGTGCCAGCAGTTCGCGGGTGCCTCCCTACGAGCAGTACTTC. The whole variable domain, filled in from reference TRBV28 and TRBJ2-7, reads DVKVTQSSRYLVKRTGEKVFLECVQDMDHENMFWYRQDPGLGLRLIYFSYDVKMKEKGDIPEGYSVSREKKERFSLILESASTNQTSMYLCASSSRVPPYEQYFGPGTRLTVT.

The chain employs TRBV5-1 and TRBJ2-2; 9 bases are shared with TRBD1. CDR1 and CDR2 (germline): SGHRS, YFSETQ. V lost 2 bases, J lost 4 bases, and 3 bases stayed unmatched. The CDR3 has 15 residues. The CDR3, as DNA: TGCGCCAGCAGCTTAGACAGGGGGTCCACCGGGGAGCTGTTTTTT. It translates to CASSLDRGSTGELFF.

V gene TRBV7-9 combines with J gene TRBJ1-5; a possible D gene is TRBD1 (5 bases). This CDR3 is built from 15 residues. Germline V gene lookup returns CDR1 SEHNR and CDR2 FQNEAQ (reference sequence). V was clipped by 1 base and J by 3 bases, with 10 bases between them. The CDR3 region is CASSLGGKPNQPQHF. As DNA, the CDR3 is TGTGCCAGCAGCTTAGGGGGGAAACCCAATCAGCCCCAGCATTTT.

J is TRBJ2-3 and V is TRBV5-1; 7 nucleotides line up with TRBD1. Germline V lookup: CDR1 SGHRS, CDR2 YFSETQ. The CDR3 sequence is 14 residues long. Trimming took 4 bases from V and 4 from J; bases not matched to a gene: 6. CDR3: CASSLDRASDTQYF. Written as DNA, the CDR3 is TGCGCCAGCAGCCTCGACAGGGCGTCAGATACGCAGTATTTT.

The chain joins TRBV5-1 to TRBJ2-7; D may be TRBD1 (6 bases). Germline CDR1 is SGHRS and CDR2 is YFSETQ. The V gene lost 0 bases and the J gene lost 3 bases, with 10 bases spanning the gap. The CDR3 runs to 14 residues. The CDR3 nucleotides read TGCGCCAGCAGCTTGGGACAGGATTTCTACGAGCAGTACTTC. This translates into CASSLGQDFYEQYF.

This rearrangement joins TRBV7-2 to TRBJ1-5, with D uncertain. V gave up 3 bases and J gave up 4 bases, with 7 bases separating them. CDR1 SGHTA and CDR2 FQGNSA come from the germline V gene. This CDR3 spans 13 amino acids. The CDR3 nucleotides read TGTGCCAGCAGCTTCAGAGTAAATCAGCCCCAGCATTTT. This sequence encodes CASSFRVNQPQHF.

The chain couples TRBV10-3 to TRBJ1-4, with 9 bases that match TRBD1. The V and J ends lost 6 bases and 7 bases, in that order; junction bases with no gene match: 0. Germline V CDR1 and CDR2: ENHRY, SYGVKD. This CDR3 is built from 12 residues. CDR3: CAIRDRGEKLFF. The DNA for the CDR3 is TGTGCCATCAGGGACAGGGGTGAAAAACTGTTTTTT.

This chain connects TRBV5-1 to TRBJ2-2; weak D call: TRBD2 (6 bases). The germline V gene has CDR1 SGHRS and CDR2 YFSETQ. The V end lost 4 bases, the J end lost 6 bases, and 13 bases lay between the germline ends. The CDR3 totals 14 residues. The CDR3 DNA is TGCGCCAGCAGCATACCGGAGGGGTCCGGGGAGCTGTTTTTT. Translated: CASSIPEGSGELFF.

The CDR3 DNA is TGTGCCAGCAGTCGCAGGGGTGGATGCACAGATACGCAGTATTTT. Translation: CASSRRGGCTDTQYF. This chain connects TRBV21-1 to TRBJ2-3; whether TRBD1, the table's D call, matches the DNA was not checked. TRBV21-1 is marked as a pseudogene. The CDR3 is 15 amino acids.

The CDR3 spells CATSSLDRRSYNEQFF. The CDR3 DNA follows: TGTGCCACCAGCAGTTTGGACAGGCGCTCCTACAATGAGCAGTTCTTC. The V gene is TRBV15, the J gene TRBJ2-1; 7 bases match TRBD1. Germline loops: CDR1 LNHNV, CDR2 YYDKDF (reference sequence). V was pared by 3 bases and J by 0 bases, with 5 bases of the junction left unmatched. The CDR3 consists of 16 residues.

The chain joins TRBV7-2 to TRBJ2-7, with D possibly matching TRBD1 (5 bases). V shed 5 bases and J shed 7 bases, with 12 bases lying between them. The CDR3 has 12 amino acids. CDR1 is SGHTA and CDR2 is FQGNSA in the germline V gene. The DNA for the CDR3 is TGTGCCAGCAGCCTGGGAAGGGGTGAGCAGTACTTC. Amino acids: CASSLGRGEQYF. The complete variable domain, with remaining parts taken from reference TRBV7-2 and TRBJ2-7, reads GAGVSQSPSNKVTEKGKDVELRCDPISGHTALYWYRQSLGQGLEFLIYFQGNSAPDKSGLPSDRFSAERTGGSVSTLTIQRTQQEDSAVYLCASSLGRGEQYFGPGTRLTVT.

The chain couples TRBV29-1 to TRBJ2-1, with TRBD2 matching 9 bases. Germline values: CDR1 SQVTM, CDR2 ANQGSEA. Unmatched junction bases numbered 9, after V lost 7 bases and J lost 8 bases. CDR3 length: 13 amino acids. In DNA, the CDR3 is TGCAGCGCCCTTGGGCGGGAGGGCGATGAGCAGTTCTTC. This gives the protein CSALGREGDEQFF.

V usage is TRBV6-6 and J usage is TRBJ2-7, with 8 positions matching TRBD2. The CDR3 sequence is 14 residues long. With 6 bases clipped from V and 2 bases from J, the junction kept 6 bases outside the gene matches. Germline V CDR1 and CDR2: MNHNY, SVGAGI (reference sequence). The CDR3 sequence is CASRERELAYEQYF. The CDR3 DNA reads TGTGCCAGCAGGGAGCGGGAGTTGGCCTACGAGCAGTACTTC.